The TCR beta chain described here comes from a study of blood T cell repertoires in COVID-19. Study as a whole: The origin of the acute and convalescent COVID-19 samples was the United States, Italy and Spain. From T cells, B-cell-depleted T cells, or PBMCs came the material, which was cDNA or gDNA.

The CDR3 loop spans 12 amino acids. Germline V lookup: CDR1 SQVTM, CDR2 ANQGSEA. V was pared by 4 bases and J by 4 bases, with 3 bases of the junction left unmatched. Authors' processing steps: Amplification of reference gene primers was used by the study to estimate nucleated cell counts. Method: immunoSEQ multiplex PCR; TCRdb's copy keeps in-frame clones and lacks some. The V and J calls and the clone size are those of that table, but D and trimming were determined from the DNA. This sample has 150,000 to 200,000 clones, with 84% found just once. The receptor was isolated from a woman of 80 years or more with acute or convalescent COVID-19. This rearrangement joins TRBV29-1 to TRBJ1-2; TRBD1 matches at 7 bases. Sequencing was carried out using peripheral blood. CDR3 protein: CSVAGQTYGYTF. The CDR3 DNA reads TGCAGCGTTGCGGGACAGACCTATGGCTACACCTTC.